This passage covers 5 T cell receptor beta chains from one sample sequenced in a study of beta chain features in type 1 diabetes. Every bit of the isolated RNA underwent reverse transcription, so sequencing read expressed TCRB transcripts. Assay: immunoSEQ multiplex PCR; the TCRdb copy retains only in-frame clones and omits some. This sample carries around 430,000 clones, approximately 30% of them seen once, and the ten largest clones take about 0.06%. Material for sequencing was naive CD4+ T cells from blood. These receptors were collected from a man aged 18 to 29 in good health.

As regards this clone: This same CDR3 is encoded by further DNA sequences in the sample. The chain combines TRBV7-2 with TRBJ2-3, with D possibly TRBD2 on 6 matching bases. This CDR3 spans 14 amino acids. Deletions cut 3 bases from V and 1 base from J, with 8 bases between. Germline V lookup: CDR1 SGHTA, CDR2 FQGNSA. For the CDR3, the DNA is TGTGCCAGCAGCTTCGGCGGGGGCACAGATACGCAGTATTTT. It codes for CASSFGGGTDTQYF.

In nucleotides, the CDR3 is TGTGCCTGGAGTGTACTTCGCCAGACAGGGAAGTACGAGCAGTACTTC. It encodes CAWSVLRQTGKYEQYF. The chain is built from TRBV30 and TRBJ2-7; TRBD1 matches at 7 bases. The trim removed 0 bases at V and 4 bases at J, leaving 12 bases unmatched. Germline assignment: CDR1 GTSNPN and CDR2 SVGIG (reference sequence). The CDR3 is 16 amino acids. Variable domain in full (rest from reference TRBV30 and TRBJ2-7): SQTIHQWPATLVQPVGSPLSLECTVEGTSNPNLYWYRQAAGRGLQLLFYSVGIGQISSEVPQNLSASRPQDRQFILSSKKLLLSDSGFYLCAWSVLRQTGKYEQYFGPGTRLTVT.

The chain joins TRBV27 to TRBJ1-2; D not certain. The V and J ends lost 5 bases and 5 bases respectively, with 15 bases between them. Germline V lookup: CDR1 MNHEY, CDR2 SMNVEV (reference sequence). This CDR3 is built from 14 residues. The CDR3 DNA reads as TGTGCCAGCAGTGCCCGTATGGGATATTATGGCTACACCTTC. Translating it yields CASSARMGYYGYTF.

The chain joins TRBV29-1 to TRBJ2-3; 11 bases match TRBD2. V lost 2 bases and J lost 6; bases outside the gene matches: 13. The germline V gene has CDR1 SQVTM and CDR2 ANQGSEA. There are 17 residues in the CDR3. This CDR3 reads CSVERLAGMFFRDTQYF. CDR3 nucleotide sequence: TGCAGCGTTGAAAGACTAGCGGGGATGTTTTTTAGGGATACGCAGTATTTT.

Here the CDR3 DNA reads TGCGCCAGCAGCTTGTACGGGAGCTCCTACAATGAGCAGTTCTTC. It yields the protein CASSLYGSSYNEQFF. The rearrangement links TRBV5-1 to TRBJ2-1; the D gene is possibly TRBD2 (6 bases). V shed 1 base and J shed 0 bases, with 8 bases lying between them. The CDR3 contains 15 residues. Germline lookup yields CDR1 SGHRS and CDR2 YFSETQ.